Sequencing of this TCR beta chain was carried out in a study of cytomegalovirus exposure and HLA in healthy donors. The overall study: An analysis done earlier identified 117 million unique TCR beta sequences from approximately 170 million T cells. From HLA-typed donors, an early data release held roughly 89 million unique TCRs.

Findings of the study overall: An analysis was carried out at a later point. It showed that HLA-associated TCR beta chains were more clonally expanded than equally common non-associated chains.

Concerning this clone: What it recognizes is unknown.

PCR was performed using 60 Vbeta and 13 Jbeta primers. Clones were read by immunoSEQ multiplex PCR, and TCRdb kept only the in-frame ones, dropping some. Of about 190,000 clones in the sample, roughly 87% were seen once. The source is a man aged 50 or older in good health and CMV-seronegative. Sequenced sample: PBMCs.

CDR3 loop: CASSQRGNYGYTF. The CDR3 bases are TGCGCCAGCAGCCAACGGGGTAACTATGGCTACACCTTC. The chain combines TRBV4-1 with TRBJ1-2, with D uncertain. V lost 2 bases and J 1 base, leaving 5 bases between the germline ends. This CDR3 contains 13 residues. The V gene's germline CDR1 is MGHRA and CDR2 YSYEKL.